This T cell receptor (beta chain) was profiled in a study of cytomegalovirus exposure and HLA in healthy donors. Whole-study context: An early release of data contained 75 million to 100 million unique TCRs, which came from HLA-typed donors. Whole-study results and caveats: The authors later found most CMV-associated TCR beta chains appeared HLA-restricted. Most observed TCR sequences were rare, whereas some public TCRs were detected in many donors.

About this clone: No antigen is known for it.

The PCR made use of 60 Vbeta and 13 Jbeta primers. Method: immunoSEQ multiplex PCR; TCRdb's copy keeps in-frame clones and lacks some. Among about 120,000 clones, over 75% were seen once, and the ten largest hold about a tenth. Germline V gives CDR1 SGHRS, CDR2 YFSETQ. This CDR3 spans 15 amino acids. V lost 4 bases, J lost 1 base, and 6 bases stayed unmatched. While unrecorded immune exposures were likely, the donors were nominally healthy when sampled. This sequence was found in a man aged 35-49 years in good health and CMV-seropositive. The sample consisted of PBMCs. The V and J genes are TRBV5-1 and TRBJ1-1, with TRBD1 identical over 8 bases. The CDR3 loop is CASSLLGTGNTEAFF. CDR3 DNA sequence: TGCGCCAGCAGCCTACTCGGGACAGGGAACACTGAAGCTTTCTTT. The full variable domain, completed using reference TRBV5-1 and TRBJ1-1, is KAGVTQTPRYLIKTRGQQVTLSCSPISGHRSVSWYQQTPGQGLQFLFEYFSETQRNKGNFPGRFSGRQFSNSRSEMNVSTLELGDSALYLCASSLLGTGNTEAFFGQGTRLTVV.